The TCR beta chain described here comes from a study of beta chain features in type 1 diabetes. Findings and limits, study-wide: Shorter TCRB CDR3s, moderately but significantly so, marked every one of the four CD4+ subsets in Type 1 diabetes patients. The question of HLA type influencing TCRB rearrangement was one that remained unresolved here.

This clone was picked up a small number of times. Its antigen is unknown. Trimming took 2 bases from V and 6 from J, leaving 12 bases between them. CDR1 and CDR2 (germline): SEHNR, FQNEAQ (reference sequence). The CDR3 runs 14 residues. Expressed TCRB transcripts got sequenced, as all isolated RNA was reverse transcribed. Assay: immunoSEQ multiplex PCR; the TCRdb copy retains only in-frame clones and omits some. The data show around 110,000 clones, with about a sixth seen just once and 2.3% held by the top ten. The rearrangement uses TRBV7-9 and TRBJ2-3; D gene ambiguous. This sequence was found in a man between 25 and 39 years old with type 1 diabetes. Sequenced: central memory CD4+ T cells from blood. For the CDR3, the DNA is TGTGCCAGCAGCTTACTTTCTGGCGTGGATACGCAGTATTTT. Its protein product is CASSLLSGVDTQYF.